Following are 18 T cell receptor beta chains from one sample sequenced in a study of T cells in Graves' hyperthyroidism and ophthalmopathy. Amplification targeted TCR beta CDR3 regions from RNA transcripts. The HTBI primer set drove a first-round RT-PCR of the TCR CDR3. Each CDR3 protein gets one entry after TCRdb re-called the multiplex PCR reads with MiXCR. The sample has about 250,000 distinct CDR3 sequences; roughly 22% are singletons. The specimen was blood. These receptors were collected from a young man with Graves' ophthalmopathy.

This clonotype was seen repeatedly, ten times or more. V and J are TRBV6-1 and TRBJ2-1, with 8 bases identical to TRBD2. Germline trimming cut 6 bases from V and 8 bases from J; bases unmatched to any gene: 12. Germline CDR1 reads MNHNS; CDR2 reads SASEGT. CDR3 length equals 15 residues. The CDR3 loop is CASRDRSGSFDEQFF. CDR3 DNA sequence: TGTGCCAGCAGGGACCGGAGCGGGAGTTTCGATGAGCAGTTCTTC.

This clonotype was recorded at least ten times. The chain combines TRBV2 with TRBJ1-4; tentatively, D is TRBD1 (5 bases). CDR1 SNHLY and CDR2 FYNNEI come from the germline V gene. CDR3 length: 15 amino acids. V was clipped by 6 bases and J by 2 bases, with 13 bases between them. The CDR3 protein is CASRQETATNEKLFF. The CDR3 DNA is TGTGCCAGCAGACAGGAGACAGCTACTAATGAAAAACTGTTTTTT.

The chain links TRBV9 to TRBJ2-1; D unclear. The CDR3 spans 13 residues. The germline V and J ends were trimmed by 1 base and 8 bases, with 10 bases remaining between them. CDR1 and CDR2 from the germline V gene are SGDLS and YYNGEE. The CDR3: CASSVKDGDEQFF. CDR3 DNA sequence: TGTGCCAGCAGCGTAAAAGACGGCGATGAGCAGTTCTTC.

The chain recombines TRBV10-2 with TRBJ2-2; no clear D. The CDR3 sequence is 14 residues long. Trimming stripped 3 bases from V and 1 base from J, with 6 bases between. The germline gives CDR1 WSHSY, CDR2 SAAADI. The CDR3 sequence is CASSEIGNTGELFF. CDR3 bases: TGCGCCAGCAGTGAAATTGGGAACACCGGGGAGCTGTTTTTT.

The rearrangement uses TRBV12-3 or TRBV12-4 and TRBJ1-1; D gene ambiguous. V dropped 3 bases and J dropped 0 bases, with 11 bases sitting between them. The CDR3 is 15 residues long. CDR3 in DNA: TGTGCCAGCAGTTTCGGCAGAGGGATGAACACTGAAGCTTTCTTT. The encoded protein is CASSFGRGMNTEAFF.

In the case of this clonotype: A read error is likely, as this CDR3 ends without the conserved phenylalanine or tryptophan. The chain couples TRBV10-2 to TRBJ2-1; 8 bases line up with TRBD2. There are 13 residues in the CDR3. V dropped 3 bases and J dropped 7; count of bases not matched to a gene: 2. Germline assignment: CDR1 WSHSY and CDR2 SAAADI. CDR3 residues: CASSDAGGNEQFL. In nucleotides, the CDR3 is TGCGCCAGCAGTGACGCGGGAGGAAATGAGCAGTTCCTC.

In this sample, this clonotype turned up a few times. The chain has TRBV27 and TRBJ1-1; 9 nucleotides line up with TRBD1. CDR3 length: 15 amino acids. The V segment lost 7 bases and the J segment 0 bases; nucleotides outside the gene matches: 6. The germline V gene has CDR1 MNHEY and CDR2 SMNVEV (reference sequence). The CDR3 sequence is CASNLGTGLNTEAFF. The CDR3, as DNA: TGTGCCAGCAACCTAGGGACAGGGCTGAACACTGAAGCTTTCTTT.

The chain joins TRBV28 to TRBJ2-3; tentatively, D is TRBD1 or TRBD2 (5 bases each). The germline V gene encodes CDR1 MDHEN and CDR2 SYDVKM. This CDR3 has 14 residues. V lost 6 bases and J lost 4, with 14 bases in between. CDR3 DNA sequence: TGTGCCAGCAGAGGGACGGCCCAAGCAGATACGCAGTATTTT. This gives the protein CASRGTAQADTQYF.

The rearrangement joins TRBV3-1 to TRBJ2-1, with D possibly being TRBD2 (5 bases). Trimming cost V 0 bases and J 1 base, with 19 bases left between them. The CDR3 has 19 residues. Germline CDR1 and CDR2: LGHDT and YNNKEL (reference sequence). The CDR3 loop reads CASSQDIRVAPLSYNEQFF. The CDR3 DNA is TGTGCCAGCAGCCAAGATATTAGGGTAGCGCCCCTTTCCTACAATGAGCAGTTCTTC.

CDR3 nucleotide sequence: TGTGCCACCAGCAGAGGGCTTTACAATGAGCAGTTCTTC. It codes for CATSRGLYNEQFF. This sequence joins TRBV15 and TRBJ2-1, with unresolved D. The CDR3 has 13 amino acids. Germline V CDR1 and CDR2: LNHNV, YYDKDF (reference sequence). Between the trimmed V and J ends, which lost 1 base and 4 bases, there was a span of 5 bases.

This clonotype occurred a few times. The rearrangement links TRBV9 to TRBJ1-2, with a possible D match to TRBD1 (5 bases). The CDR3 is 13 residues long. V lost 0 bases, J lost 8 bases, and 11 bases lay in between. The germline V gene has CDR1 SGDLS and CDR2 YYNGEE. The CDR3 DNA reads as TGTGCCAGCAGCGTAGGTCAGGGTTGGGGCTACACCTTC. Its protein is CASSVGQGWGYTF.

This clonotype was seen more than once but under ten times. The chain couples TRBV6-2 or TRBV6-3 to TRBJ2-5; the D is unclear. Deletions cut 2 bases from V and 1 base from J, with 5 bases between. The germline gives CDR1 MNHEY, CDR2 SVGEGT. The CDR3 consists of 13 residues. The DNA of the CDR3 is TGTGCCAGCAGTTACCTTTTCCAAGAGACCCAGTACTTC. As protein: CASSYLFQETQYF.

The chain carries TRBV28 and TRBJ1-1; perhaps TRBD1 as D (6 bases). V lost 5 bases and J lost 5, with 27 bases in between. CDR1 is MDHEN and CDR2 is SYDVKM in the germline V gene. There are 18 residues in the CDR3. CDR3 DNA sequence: TGTGCCAGCAGTCGAGGACAGTGGATTGAGGTTTTAGGAACTGAAGCTTTCTTT. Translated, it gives CASSRGQWIEVLGTEAFF.

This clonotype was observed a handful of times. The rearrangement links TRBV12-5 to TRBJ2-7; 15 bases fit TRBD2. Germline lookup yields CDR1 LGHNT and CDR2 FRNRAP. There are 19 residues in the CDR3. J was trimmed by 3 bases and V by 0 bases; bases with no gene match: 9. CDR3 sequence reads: CASGLVLGLAGGTDYEQYF. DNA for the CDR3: TGTGCTAGTGGTTTGGTTCTGGGACTAGCGGGAGGTACCGACTACGAGCAGTACTTC.

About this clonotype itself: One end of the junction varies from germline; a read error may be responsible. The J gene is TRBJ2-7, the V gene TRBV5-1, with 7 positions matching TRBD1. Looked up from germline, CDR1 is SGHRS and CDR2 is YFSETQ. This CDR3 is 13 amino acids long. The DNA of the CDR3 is TGCGTCAGCAGCATCGGACAGGTCTACGAGCAGTACTTC. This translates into CVSSIGQVYEQYF.

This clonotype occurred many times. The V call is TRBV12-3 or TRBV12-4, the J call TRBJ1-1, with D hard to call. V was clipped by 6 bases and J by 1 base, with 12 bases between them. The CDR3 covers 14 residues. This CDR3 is CASSPGPWNTEAFF. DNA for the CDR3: TGTGCCAGCAGCCCAGGACCATGGAACACTGAAGCTTTCTTT.

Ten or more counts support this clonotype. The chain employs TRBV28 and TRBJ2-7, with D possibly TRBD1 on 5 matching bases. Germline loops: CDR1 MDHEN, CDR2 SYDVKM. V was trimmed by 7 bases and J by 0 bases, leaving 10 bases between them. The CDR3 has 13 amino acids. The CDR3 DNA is TGTGCCAGCAATGGGGCTGACTCCTACGAGCAGTACTTC. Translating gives CASNGADSYEQYF.

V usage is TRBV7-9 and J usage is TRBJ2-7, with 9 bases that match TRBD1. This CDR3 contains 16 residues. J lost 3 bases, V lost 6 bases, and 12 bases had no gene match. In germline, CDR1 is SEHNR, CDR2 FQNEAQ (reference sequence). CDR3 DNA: TGTGCCAGCAGTCTTACTCCGGGACAGGGTGACTACGAGCAGTACTTC. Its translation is CASSLTPGQGDYEQYF. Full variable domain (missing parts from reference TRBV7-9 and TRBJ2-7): DTGVSQNPRHKITKRGQNVTFRCDPISEHNRLYWYRQTLGQGPEFLTYFQNEAQLEKSRLLSDRFSAERPKGSFSTLEIQRTEQGDSAMYLCASSLTPGQGDYEQYFGPGTRLTVT.